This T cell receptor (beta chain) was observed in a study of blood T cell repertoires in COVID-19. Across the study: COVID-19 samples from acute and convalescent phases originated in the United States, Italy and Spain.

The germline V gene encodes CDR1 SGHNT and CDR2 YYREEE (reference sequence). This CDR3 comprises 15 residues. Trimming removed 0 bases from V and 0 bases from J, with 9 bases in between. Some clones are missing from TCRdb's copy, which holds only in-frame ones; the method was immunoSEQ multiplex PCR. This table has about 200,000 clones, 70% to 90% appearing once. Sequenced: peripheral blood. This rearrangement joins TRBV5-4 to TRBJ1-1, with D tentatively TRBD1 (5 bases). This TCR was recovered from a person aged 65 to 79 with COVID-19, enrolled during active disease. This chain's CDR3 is CASSLARQMNTEAFF. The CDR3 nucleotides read TGTGCCAGCAGCTTGGCCCGACAGATGAACACTGAAGCTTTCTTT.